The clone carrying this TCR beta chain was found many times. These data are taken from a study of Graves' ophthalmopathy and Graves' hyperthyroidism. As the template, RNA transcripts were used to amplify TCR beta CDR3 regions. RT-PCR was first run with HTBI primers, then multiplex PCR in a second round. TCRdb used MiXCR to reprocess the multiplex PCR reads, holding one entry per CDR3 protein. This table has around 1,200,000 distinct CDR3 sequences, about two fifths appearing once. Germline lookup yields CDR1 SSHAT and CDR2 FNYEAQ (reference sequence). The CDR3 contains 13 residues. Trimming removed 4 bases from V and 10 bases from J, with 15 bases in between. The authors enrolled newly diagnosed hyperthyroidism patients aged 18 to 65 with under 2 months' duration. Patients were left out if they had other autoimmune diseases, uncontrolled infections, pregnancy or lactation. Clinicians diagnosed using symptoms, serum thyroxine, TRAb, thyroid ultrasound and orbital computed tomography.

Sample: peripheral blood or thyroid tissue (not recorded which). V and J are TRBV7-7 and TRBJ2-3; D may be TRBD1 (5 bases). This receptor was obtained from an adult man with Graves' hyperthyroidism. CDR3 sequence reads: CASSSELETAQYF. DNA of the CDR3: TGTGCCAGCAGCTCCGAACTGGAGACAGCGCAGTATTTT. Looking up the rest from reference TRBV7-7 and TRBJ2-3 gives the full variable domain: GAGVSQSPRYKVTKRGQDVTLRCDPISSHATLYWYQQALGQGPEFLTYFNYEAQPDKSGLPSDRFSAERPEGSISTLTIQRTEQRDSAMYRCASSSELETAQYFGPGTRLTVL.